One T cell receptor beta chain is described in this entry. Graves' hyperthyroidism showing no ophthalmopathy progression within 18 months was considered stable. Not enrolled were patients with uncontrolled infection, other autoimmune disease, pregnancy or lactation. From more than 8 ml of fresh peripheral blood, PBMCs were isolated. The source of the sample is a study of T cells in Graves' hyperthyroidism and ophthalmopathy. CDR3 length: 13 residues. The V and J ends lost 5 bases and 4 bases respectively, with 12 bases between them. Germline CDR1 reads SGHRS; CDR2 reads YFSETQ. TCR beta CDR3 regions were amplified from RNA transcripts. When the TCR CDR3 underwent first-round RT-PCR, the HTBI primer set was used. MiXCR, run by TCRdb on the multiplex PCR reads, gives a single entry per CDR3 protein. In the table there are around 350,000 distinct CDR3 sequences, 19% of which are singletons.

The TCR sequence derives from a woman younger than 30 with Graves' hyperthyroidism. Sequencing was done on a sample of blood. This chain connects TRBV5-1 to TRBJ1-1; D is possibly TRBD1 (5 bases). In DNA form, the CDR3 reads TGCGCCAGCAGTGTGGACATTAGCACTGAAGCTTTCTTT. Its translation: CASSVDISTEAFF. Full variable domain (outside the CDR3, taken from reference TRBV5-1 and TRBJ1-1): KAGVTQTPRYLIKTRGQQVTLSCSPISGHRSVSWYQQTPGQGLQFLFEYFSETQRNKGNFPGRFSGRQFSNSRSEMNVSTLELGDSALYLCASSVDISTEAFFGQGTRLTVV.